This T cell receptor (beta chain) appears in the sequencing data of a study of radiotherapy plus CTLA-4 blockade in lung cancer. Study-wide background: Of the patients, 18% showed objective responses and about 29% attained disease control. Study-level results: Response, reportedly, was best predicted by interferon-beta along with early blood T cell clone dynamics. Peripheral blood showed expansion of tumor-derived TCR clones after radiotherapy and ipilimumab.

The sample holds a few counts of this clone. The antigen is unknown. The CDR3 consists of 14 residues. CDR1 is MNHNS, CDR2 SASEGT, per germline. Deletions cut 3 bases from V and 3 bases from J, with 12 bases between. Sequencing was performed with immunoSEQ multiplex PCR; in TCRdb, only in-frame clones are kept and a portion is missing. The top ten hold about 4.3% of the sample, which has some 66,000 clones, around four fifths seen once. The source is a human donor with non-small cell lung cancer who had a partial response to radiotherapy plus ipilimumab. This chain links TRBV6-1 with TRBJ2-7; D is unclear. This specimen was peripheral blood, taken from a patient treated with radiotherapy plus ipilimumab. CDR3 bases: TGTGCCAGCAGTGAGAGTCAGGATTACTACGAGCAGTACTTC. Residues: CASSESQDYYEQYF.